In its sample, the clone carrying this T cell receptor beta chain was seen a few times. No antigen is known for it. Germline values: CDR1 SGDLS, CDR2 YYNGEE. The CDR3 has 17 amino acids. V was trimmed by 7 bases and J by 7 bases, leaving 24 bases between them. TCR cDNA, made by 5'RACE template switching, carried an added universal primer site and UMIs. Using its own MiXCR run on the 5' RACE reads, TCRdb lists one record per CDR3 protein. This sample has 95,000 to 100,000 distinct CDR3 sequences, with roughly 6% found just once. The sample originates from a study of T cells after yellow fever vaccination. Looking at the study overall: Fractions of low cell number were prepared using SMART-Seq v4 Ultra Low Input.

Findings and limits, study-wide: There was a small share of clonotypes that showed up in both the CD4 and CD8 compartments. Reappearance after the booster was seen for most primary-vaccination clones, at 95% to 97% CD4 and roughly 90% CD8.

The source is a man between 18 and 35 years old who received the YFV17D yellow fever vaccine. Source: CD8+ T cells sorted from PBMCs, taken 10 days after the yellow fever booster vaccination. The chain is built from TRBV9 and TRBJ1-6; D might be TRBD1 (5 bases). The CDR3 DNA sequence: TGTGCCAGCTCGTTGGCCAGGGACGGCTTTATCAATTCACCCCTCCACTTT. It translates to CASSLARDGFINSPLHF.